The present T cell receptor (beta chain) was sequenced within a study of cytomegalovirus exposure and HLA in healthy donors. This CDR3 spans 15 amino acids. CDR1 is SEHNR and CDR2 is FQNEAQ in the germline V gene (reference sequence). V was clipped by 5 bases and J by 2 bases, with 15 bases between them. Generated by immunoSEQ multiplex PCR, the TCRdb table keeps only in-frame clones and is missing some. The data contain some 130,000 clones, 80% to 90% of them singletons. This clone has more than one count but fewer than ten. Its target is not known. Broader study findings: Subsequent analysis of the approximately 120 validation repertoires found a tendency for first-cohort TCR clusters to co-occur.

Sequencing was performed on PBMCs. The chain links TRBV7-9 to TRBJ1-2; D might be TRBD1 (5 bases). The TCR originated in a woman in her late teens or twenties in good health and CMV-seronegative. CDR3 in DNA: TGTGCCAGCAGCCAGGAGGGCGCAGGGAACTATGGCTACACCTTC. Protein: CASSQEGAGNYGYTF.